The source of this TCR beta chain is a study of Graves' ophthalmopathy and Graves' hyperthyroidism. Turning to the study itself: Peripheral blood was obtained at first diagnosis, ahead of any treatment.

General study points: Most expanded clonotypes in thyroid above 0.001 frequency also showed up in blood. The model predicted progression of ophthalmopathy with a sensitivity of about 68%, and its specificity was 72.22%.

Certain patients were not enrolled. These were patients with other autoimmune diseases, uncontrolled infections, pregnancy or lactation. The length of the CDR3 is 15 residues. Germline V gene lookup returns CDR1 MNHEY and CDR2 SVGEGT. The V end was cut by 2 bases, the J end by 3 bases, with 14 bases between. This clonotype was counted at least ten times. Its antigen is as yet unknown. Amplification of TCR beta CDR3 regions used RNA transcripts. Following a first-round RT-PCR that used HTBI primers, a second-round multiplex PCR was carried out. MiXCR, applied by TCRdb to the multiplex PCR reads, yields one record per CDR3 protein. Seen here are about 410,000 distinct CDR3 sequences, approximately 20% observed once, and the top ten hold 1.5% to 2%.

What was sequenced was peripheral blood. The source is a woman younger than 35 with Graves' ophthalmopathy. The chain employs TRBV6-2 or TRBV6-3 and TRBJ2-7, with no clear D. The CDR3: CASSYGPSFVYEQYF. CDR3 DNA sequence: TGTGCCAGCAGTTACGGACCCTCATTTGTCTACGAGCAGTACTTC.